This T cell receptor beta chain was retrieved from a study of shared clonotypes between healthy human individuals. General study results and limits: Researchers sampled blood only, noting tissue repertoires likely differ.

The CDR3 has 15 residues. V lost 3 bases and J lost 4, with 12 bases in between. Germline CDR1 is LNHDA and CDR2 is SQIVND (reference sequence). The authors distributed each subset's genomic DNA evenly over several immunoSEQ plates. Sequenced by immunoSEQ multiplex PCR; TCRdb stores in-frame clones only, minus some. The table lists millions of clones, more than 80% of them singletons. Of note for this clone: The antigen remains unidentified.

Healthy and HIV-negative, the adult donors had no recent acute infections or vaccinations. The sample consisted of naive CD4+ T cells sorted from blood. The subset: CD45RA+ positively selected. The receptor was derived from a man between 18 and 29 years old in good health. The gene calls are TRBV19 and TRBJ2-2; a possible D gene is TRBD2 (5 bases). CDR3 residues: CASSIPAAFTGELFF. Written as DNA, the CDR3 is TGTGCCAGTAGTATCCCAGCGGCATTCACCGGGGAGCTGTTTTTT.